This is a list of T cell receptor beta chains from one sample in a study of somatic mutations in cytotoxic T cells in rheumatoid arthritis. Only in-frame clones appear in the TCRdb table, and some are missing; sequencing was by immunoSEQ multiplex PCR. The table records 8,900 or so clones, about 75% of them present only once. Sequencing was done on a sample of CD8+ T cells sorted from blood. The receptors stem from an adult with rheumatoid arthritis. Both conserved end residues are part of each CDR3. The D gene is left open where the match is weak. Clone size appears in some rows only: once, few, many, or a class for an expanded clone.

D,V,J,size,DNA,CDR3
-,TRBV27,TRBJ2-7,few,TGTGCCAGCAGTTTATCGCAAACGGGGGAGCAGTACTTC,CASSLSQTGEQYF
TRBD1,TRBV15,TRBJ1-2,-,TGTGCCACCAGCAGAGATGGGGCAGGGGGCGGCGATGGCTACACCTTC,CATSRDGAGGGDGYTF
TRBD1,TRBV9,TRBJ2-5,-,TGTGCCAGCAGCGACGCCCCGGGACAGCAAGAGACCCAGTACTTC,CASSDAPGQQETQYF
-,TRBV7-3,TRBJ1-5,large,TGTGCCAGCAGCCCCCGATCGGGGCAAGGTCAGCCCCAGCATTTT,CASSPRSGQGQPQHF
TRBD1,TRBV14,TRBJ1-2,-,TGTGCCAGCAGCCCCGGACAGGGCGGCTATGGCTACACCTTC,CASSPGQGGYGYTF
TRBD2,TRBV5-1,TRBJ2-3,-,TGCGCCAGCAGCGCCACTAGCGGGAGCGACACAGATACGCAGTATTTT,CASSATSGSDTDTQYF
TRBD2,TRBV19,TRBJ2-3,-,TGTGCCAGTAGAGGGCTAGCGGGGGACACAGATACGCAGTATTTT,CASRGLAGDTDTQYF
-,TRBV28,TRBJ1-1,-,TGTGCCAGCAGGTGGGGGGCCGAACTAGGCACTGAAGCTTTCTTT,CASRWGAELGTEAFF
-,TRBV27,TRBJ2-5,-,TGTGCCAGCACCAACCGCAGTAGGGGGGGGCCCGGAGAGACCCAGTACTTC,CASTNRSRGGPGETQYF
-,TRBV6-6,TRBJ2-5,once,TGTGCCAGCAGTTACTCGTGGCCCCAAGAGACCCAGTACTTC,CASSYSWPQETQYF
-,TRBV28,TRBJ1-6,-,TGTGCCAGCAGTTCAGGTTCTGCCTATAATTCACCCCTCCACTTT,CASSSGSAYNSPLHF
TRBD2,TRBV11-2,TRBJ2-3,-,TGTGCCAGCAGCCGGCGGACTAGCGTTGAAGATACGCAGTATTTT,CASSRRTSVEDTQYF
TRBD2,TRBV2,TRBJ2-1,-,TGTGCCAGCACCGAGGGGACTAGCGGGTCCAATGAGCAGTTCTTC,CASTEGTSGSNEQFF
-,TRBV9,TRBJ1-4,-,TGTGCCAGCAGCGTACGGGGGTCTGCAACTAATGAAAAACTGTTTTTT,CASSVRGSATNEKLFF
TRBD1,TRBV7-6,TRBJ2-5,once,TGTGCCAGCAGCTTAGGGGGGGACAGGGGAGGCGAGACCCAGTACTTC,CASSLGGDRGGETQYF
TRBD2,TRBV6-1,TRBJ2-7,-,TGTGCCAGCAGTGAAGGGACTAGCGGGGGCTACGAGCAGTACTTC,CASSEGTSGGYEQYF